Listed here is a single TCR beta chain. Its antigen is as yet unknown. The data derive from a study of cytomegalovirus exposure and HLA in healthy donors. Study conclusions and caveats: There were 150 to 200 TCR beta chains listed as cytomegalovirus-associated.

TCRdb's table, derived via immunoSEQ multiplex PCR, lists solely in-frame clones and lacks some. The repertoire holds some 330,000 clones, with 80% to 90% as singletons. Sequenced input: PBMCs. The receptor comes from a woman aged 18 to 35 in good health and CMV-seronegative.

Written as DNA, the CDR3 is TGCGCCAGCAGCTTTCAGGGGCTCACTGAAGCTTTCTTT. It specifies CASSFQGLTEAFF. The J gene is TRBJ1-1, the V gene TRBV5-1; TRBD1 might be the D (6 bases). Germline V CDR1 and CDR2: SGHRS, YFSETQ. The V end lost 2 bases, the J end lost 4 bases, and 9 bases lay between the germline ends. This CDR3 has 13 amino acids. Combining the CDR3 with reference TRBV5-1 and TRBJ1-1 gives the whole variable domain KAGVTQTPRYLIKTRGQQVTLSCSPISGHRSVSWYQQTPGQGLQFLFEYFSETQRNKGNFPGRFSGRQFSNSRSEMNVSTLELGDSALYLCASSFQGLTEAFFGQGTRLTVV.